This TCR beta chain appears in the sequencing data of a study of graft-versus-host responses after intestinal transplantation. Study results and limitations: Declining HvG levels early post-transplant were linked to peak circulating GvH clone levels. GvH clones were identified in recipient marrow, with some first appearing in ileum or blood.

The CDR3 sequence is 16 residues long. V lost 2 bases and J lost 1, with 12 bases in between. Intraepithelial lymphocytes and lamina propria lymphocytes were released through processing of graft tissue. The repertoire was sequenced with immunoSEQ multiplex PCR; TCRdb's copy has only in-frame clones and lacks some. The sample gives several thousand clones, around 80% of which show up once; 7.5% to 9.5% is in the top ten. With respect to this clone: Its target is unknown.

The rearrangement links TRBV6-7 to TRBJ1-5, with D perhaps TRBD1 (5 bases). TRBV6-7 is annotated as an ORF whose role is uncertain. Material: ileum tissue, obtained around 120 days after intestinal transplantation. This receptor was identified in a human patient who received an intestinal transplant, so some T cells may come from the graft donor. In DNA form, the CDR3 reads TGTGCCAGCAGTTACGCCCAGGGAAGGAGCAATCAGCCCCAGCATTTT. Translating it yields CASSYAQGRSNQPQHF.